This paragraph reports one TCR beta chain. Germline CDR1 reads MRHNA; CDR2 reads SNTAGT. V was shortened by 3 bases and J by 3 bases, with 9 bases between the two germline ends. This CDR3 is 14 amino acids long. These data originate in a study of radiotherapy plus CTLA-4 blockade in lung cancer. Study details: Objective responses were recorded in 15% to 20% of patients, with disease control recorded in 30% to 35%.

The data were produced by immunoSEQ multiplex PCR, yet TCRdb's version contains in-frame clones alone and is incomplete. The table records 85,000 to 90,000 clones, around 87% of them present only once. The TCR sequence derives from a human donor with non-small cell lung cancer that progressed on radiotherapy plus ipilimumab. The specimen comprised peripheral blood, sampled from a patient treated with radiotherapy plus ipilimumab. The chain links TRBV6-4 to TRBJ2-1; D could derive from TRBD1 or TRBD2 (6 bases each). The CDR3 coding sequence is TGTGCCAGCAGTGAAGGGGGGCACTACAATGAGCAGTTCTTC. Encoded protein: CASSEGGHYNEQFF.